This T cell receptor beta chain appears in the sequencing data of a study of shared clonotypes between healthy human individuals. Clones were read by immunoSEQ multiplex PCR, and TCRdb kept only the in-frame ones, dropping some. The sample has approximately 2.1 million clones, more than 85% seen once. The CDR3 sequence is 14 residues long. Per germline, CDR1 SGHRS and CDR2 YFSETQ. The V segment lost 5 bases and the J segment 2 bases; nucleotides outside the gene matches: 3. The clonotype originates from a man between 18 and 29 years old in good health. Some clones in this sample may be carry-over from other donors' samples. The sample consisted of naive CD4+ T cells from PBMCs. Indicated subset: CD45RA+ positively selected. J is TRBJ2-7 and V is TRBV5-1, with TRBD2 matching over 11 bases. CDR3 DNA sequence: TGCGCCAGCAGGACTAGCGGGACCACCTACGAGCAGTACTTC. Translating gives CASRTSGTTYEQYF.